The clone carrying this TCR beta chain has only a few counts. CDR1 and CDR2 (germline): MGHRA, YSYEKL. The CDR3 loop spans 13 amino acids. J gave up 5 bases and V 8 bases, and 8 bases lay outside the gene matches. Assay used: immunoSEQ multiplex PCR; TCRdb lists only in-frame clones, some missing. The table includes tens of thousands of clones, just over 90% detected once. These data belong to a study of control samples from healthy donors and cancer patients. The sequencing input was blood. The chain couples TRBV4-1 to TRBJ1-1; TRBD1 aligns across 7 bases. The sequence derives from a woman aged 18-29 years in good health. DNA of the CDR3: TGCGCCAGCGGCGACAGGGAAGGGACTGAAGCTTTCTTT. Amino acids: CASGDREGTEAFF.